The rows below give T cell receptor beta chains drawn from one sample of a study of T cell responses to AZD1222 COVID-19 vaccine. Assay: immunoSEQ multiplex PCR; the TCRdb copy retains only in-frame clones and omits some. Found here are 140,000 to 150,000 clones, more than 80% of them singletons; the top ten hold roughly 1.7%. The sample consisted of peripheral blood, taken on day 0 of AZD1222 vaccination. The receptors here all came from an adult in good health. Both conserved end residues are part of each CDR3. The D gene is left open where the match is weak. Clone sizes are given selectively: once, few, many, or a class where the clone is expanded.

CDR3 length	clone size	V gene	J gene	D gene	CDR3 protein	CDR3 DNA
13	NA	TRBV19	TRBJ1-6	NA	CASSRDGNSPLHF	TGTGCCAGTTCCCGGGACGGGAATTCACCCCTCCACTTT
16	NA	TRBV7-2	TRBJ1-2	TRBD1	CASSQDRGRGNYGYTF	TGTGCCAGCAGCCAGGACAGGGGGCGGGGGAACTATGGCTACACCTTC
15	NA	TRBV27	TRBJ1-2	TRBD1	CASSFRIQGDGENTF	TGTGCCAGCAGTTTTAGGATACAGGGGGATGGGGAAAACACCTTC
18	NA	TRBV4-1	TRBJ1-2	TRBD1	CASSQEDRGYTTNYGYTF	TGCGCCAGCAGCCAAGAGGACAGGGGGTATACAACTAACTATGGCTACACCTTC
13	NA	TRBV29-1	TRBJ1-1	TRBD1	CSVETWDSSEAFF	TGCAGCGTTGAAACGTGGGACAGCAGTGAAGCTTTCTTT
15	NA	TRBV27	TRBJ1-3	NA	CASSFRGTLGNTIYF	TGTGCCAGCAGTTTTAGGGGAACGTTGGGAAACACCATATATTTT
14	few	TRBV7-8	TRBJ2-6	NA	CASTDTPGANVLTF	TGTGCCAGCACCGACACCCCTGGGGCCAACGTCCTGACTTTC
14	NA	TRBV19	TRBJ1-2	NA	CASQTAAGFYGYTF	TGTGCCAGCCAGACAGCCGCGGGTTTCTATGGCTACACCTTC
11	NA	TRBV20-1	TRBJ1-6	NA	CSARLHRSLHF	TGCAGTGCAAGATTACACCGGTCCCTCCACTTT
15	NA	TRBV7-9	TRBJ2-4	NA	CASSSGTREVIIQYF	TGTGCCAGCAGCTCCGGGACACGTGAAGTCATCATTCAGTACTTC
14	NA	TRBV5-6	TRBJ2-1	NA	CASSLVRPYNEQFF	TGTGCCAGCAGCTTGGTTCGGCCGTACAATGAGCAGTTCTTC
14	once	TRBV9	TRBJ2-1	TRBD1	CASRRQGQGGEQFF	TGTGCCAGCAGGCGGCAGGGACAGGGTGGTGAGCAGTTCTTC
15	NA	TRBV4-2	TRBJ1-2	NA	CASSLRGDLDHGYTF	TGTGCCAGCAGCCTACGTGGGGACCTAGATCATGGCTACACCTTC
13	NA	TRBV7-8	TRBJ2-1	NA	CASSLGGRGEQFF	TGTGCCAGCAGCTTAGGAGGCAGGGGTGAGCAGTTCTTC
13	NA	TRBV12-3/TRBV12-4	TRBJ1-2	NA	CASSLQGIRGYTF	TGTGCCAGCAGTTTACAGGGAATAAGGGGCTACACCTTC
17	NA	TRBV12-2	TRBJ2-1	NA	CASRHKGLAGGRSEQFF	TGTGCAAGTCGCCACAAGGGACTAGCGGGGGGGCGAAGTGAGCAGTTCTTC
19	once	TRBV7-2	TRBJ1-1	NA	CASSYIPRGRSRESAEAFF	TGTGCCAGCAGCTACATACCCAGGGGCAGGAGTAGGGAAAGCGCTGAAGCTTTCTTT
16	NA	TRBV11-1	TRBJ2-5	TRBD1	CASSLASQGARETQYF	TGTGCCAGCAGCTTAGCATCACAGGGGGCGCGTGAGACCCAGTACTTC
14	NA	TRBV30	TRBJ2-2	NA	CALRFTMNTGELFF	TGTGCCCTCAGATTTACCATGAACACCGGGGAGCTGTTTTTT
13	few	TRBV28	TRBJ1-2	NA	CASILLGQPGYTF	TGTGCCAGCATCCTCCTAGGTCAGCCTGGCTACACCTTC
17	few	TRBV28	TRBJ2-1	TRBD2	CASSWGILAGAYNEQFF	TGTGCCAGCAGTTGGGGGATTCTAGCGGGGGCCTACAATGAGCAGTTCTTC
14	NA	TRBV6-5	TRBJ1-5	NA	CASSSGGVNQPQHF	TGTGCCAGCTCTTCCGGAGGGGTAAATCAGCCCCAGCATTTT
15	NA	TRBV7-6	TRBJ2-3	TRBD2	CASSRIGGGLDTQYF	TGTGCCAGCAGCCGTATCGGGGGAGGGTTGGATACGCAGTATTTT
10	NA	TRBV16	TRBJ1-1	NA	CASSFGEAFF	TGTGCCAGCAGTTTTGGGGAAGCTTTCTTT
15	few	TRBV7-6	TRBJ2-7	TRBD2	CASSSQPGLAGEQYF	TGTGCCAGCAGCTCTCAGCCGGGACTAGCGGGCGAGCAGTACTTC
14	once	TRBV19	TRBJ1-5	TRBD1	CASSIGTGRRSQHF	TGTGCCAGTAGTATAGGGACAGGCCGTCGGTCCCAGCATTTT
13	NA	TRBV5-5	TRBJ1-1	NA	CASSSPGSTEAFF	TGTGCCAGCAGCTCCCCCGGGTCCACTGAAGCTTTCTTT
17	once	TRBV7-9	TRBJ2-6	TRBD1	CASGPGQASSGANVLTF	TGTGCCAGCGGACCGGGACAGGCTTCCTCTGGGGCCAACGTCCTGACTTTC
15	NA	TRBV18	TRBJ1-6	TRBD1	CASSRSGTEASPLHF	TGTGCCAGCTCAAGGTCCGGGACAGAAGCTTCACCCCTCCACTTT
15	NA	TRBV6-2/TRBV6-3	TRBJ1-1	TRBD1	CASSLQGPTIYEAFF	TGTGCCAGCAGTCTACAGGGGCCCACAATTTATGAAGCTTTCTTT
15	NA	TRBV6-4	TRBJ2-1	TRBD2	CASSSTSASYNEQFF	TGTGCCAGCAGTTCAACTAGCGCATCCTACAATGAGCAGTTCTTC
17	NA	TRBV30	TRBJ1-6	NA	CAWCQAKSGSYNSPLHF	TGTGCCTGGTGTCAGGCCAAATCGGGCTCCTATAATTCACCCCTCCACTTT
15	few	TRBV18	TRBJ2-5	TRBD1	CASSPNTGAQETQYF	TGTGCCAGCTCACCAAACACAGGGGCCCAAGAGACCCAGTACTTC
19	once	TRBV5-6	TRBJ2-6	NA	CASSLTQRAGLFGANVLTF	TGTGCCAGCAGCTTAACACAGCGGGCAGGGTTGTTTGGGGCCAACGTCCTGACTTTC
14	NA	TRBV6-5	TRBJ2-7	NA	CASSLTTTTYEQYF	TGTGCCAGCAGCTTGACAACGACCACCTACGAGCAGTACTTC
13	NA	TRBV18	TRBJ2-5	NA	CASSPGIGETQYF	TGTGCCAGCTCACCAGGGATAGGGGAGACCCAGTACTTC
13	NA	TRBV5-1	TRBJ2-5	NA	CASSLMFQETQYF	TGCGCCAGCAGCTTGATGTTCCAAGAGACCCAGTACTTC
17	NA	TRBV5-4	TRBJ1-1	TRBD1	CASSSQGQGARDTEAFF	TGTGCCAGCAGCTCCCAAGGGCAGGGGGCGCGGGACACTGAAGCTTTCTTT
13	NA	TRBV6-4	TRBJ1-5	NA	CALSGLRDQPQHF	TGTGCCCTTTCGGGGCTTCGGGATCAGCCCCAGCATTTT
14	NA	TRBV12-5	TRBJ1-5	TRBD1	CASGRGTVNQPQHF	TGTGCTAGTGGTCGTGGGACAGTCAATCAGCCCCAGCATTTT
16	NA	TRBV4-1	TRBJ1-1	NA	CASSHFPGTSNTEAFF	TGCGCCAGCAGCCATTTTCCCGGGACATCGAACACTGAAGCTTTCTTT
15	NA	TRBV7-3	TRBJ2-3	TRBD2	CASSASGTLTDTQYF	TGTGCCAGCAGCGCTAGCGGGACCCTCACAGATACGCAGTATTTT
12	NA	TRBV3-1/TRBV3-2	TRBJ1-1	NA	CASSQSSRTAFF	TGTGCCAGCAGCCAAAGTAGCCGGACAGCTTTCTTT
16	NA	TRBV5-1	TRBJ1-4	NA	CASSLGGTQYEKKLFF	TGCGCCAGCAGCTTGGGAGGGACCCAATATGAGAAAAAACTGTTTTTT
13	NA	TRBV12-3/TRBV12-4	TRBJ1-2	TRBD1	CASSRDRVDGYTF	TGTGCCAGCAGCCGTGACAGGGTGGACGGCTACACCTTC
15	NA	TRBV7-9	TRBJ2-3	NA	CASSPSGAHSDTQYF	TGTGCCAGCAGCCCCTCAGGGGCGCATTCAGATACGCAGTATTTT
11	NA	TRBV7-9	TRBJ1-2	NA	CASSSGLGYTF	TGTGCCAGCAGCTCAGGGTTAGGCTACACCTTC
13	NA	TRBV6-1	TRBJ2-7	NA	CASSEGLSYEQYF	TGTGCCAGCAGTGAGGGGCTTTCCTACGAGCAGTACTTC
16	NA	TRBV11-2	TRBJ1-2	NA	CASSLIRGHTNYGYTF	TGTGCCAGCAGCTTAATAAGGGGACATACTAACTATGGCTACACCTTC
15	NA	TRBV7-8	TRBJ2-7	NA	CASSFRGASSYEQYF	TGTGCCAGCAGCTTCAGGGGGGCCAGCTCCTACGAGCAGTACTTC
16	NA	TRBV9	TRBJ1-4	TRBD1	CASSSRQGRTNEKLFF	TGTGCCAGCAGCTCCAGACAGGGGCGAACTAATGAAAAACTGTTTTTT
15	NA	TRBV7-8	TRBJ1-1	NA	CASSLAASLNTEAFF	TGTGCCAGCAGCTTAGCGGCAAGCTTAAACACTGAAGCTTTCTTT
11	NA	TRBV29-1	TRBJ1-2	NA	CSVEGTYGYTF	TGCAGCGTTGAAGGAACCTATGGCTACACCTTC
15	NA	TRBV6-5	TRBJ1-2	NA	CASSYSYPGRHGYTF	TGTGCCAGCAGTTACTCCTACCCGGGGAGACATGGCTACACCTTC
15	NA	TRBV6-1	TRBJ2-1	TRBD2	CASNLLAGAGGEQFF	TGTGCCAGCAATCTACTAGCGGGGGCTGGTGGGGAGCAGTTCTTC